This TCR beta chain originates from a study of monozygotic twins with inflammatory bowel disease. Study-wide results and caveats: Patient repertoires may carry noise from differing immunosuppressive treatments. Clonotypes shared with others were fewer in IBD patients than in healthy twins, especially with disease activity.

The CDR3 spans 14 residues. Germline CDR1 is SGHRS and CDR2 is YFSETQ. Researchers generated cDNA in eight separate reactions per sample. UMIs incorporating a 6-nucleotide sample barcode were appended by means of template switching. Reanalyzing the 5' RACE reads, TCRdb keeps one entry per CDR3 protein, without DNA. Here the sample table reports 330,000 or so distinct CDR3 sequences. As for this clonotype: Its matching antigen is unknown.

The chain couples TRBV5-1 to TRBJ1-1. Sample: blood. The receptor was isolated from a human donor with ulcerative colitis or Crohn's disease, or a healthy co-twin of an affected twin (not recorded which). The CDR3 protein is CASSLVGVNTEAFF.